The entry that follows covers one T cell receptor beta chain sequence. Clones were read by immunoSEQ multiplex PCR, and TCRdb kept only the in-frame ones, dropping some. Seen here are hundreds of thousands of clones, about 93% observed once, and the top ten hold around 2%. Trimming removed 7 bases from V and 0 bases from J, with 12 bases in between. Germline CDR1 LNHDA, CDR2 SQIVND (reference sequence). CDR3 length: 14 amino acids. This sample was included in a study of blood T cell repertoires in COVID-19. The chain joins TRBV19 to TRBJ1-1; D gene uncertain. This receptor was obtained from a woman aged 18-29 years who had recovered from COVID-19. Material for sequencing was PBMCs or T cells enriched from blood (not recorded which). CDR3: CASKGRVMNTEAFF. The DNA for the CDR3 is TGTGCCAGTAAAGGGAGGGTCATGAACACTGAAGCTTTCTTT. The full variable domain, its missing parts supplied by reference TRBV19 and TRBJ1-1, is DGGITQSPKYLFRKEGQNVTLSCEQNLNHDAMYWYRQDPGQGLRLIYYSQIVNDFQKGDIAEGYSVSREKKESFPLTVTSAQKNPTAFYLCASKGRVMNTEAFFGQGTRLTVV.